This entry is about one T cell receptor (beta chain). The antigen remains undetermined. V was trimmed by 5 bases and J by 6 bases, leaving 13 bases between them. CDR3 length: 13 residues. The germline gives CDR1 LGHNT, CDR2 FRNRAP. The record originates from a study of T cell responses to AZD1222 COVID-19 vaccine. Profiling relied on immunoSEQ multiplex PCR, and the TCRdb table lists in-frame clones only, not all of them. Of some 120,000 clones in the sample, over 75% were seen once. Study-wide results and caveats: Reports indicate that nearly half of spike-specific TCRs are directed at unmutated variant regions. CD4 TCRs associated with vaccination spanned spike, dominating at 160-218 and 743-854. Spike-specific TCR breadth and depth both grew after two AZD1222 doses.

This specimen consisted of peripheral blood, obtained 28 days after the second dose of the MenACWY control vaccine. The chain couples TRBV12-5 to TRBJ2-5; D not resolved. The source of this sequence is an adult who received the MenACWY meningococcal vaccine as a control. CDR3 sequence: CASGGLAEKTQYF. The CDR3 region has the DNA TGTGCTAGTGGTGGGTTGGCTGAAAAGACCCAGTACTTC.